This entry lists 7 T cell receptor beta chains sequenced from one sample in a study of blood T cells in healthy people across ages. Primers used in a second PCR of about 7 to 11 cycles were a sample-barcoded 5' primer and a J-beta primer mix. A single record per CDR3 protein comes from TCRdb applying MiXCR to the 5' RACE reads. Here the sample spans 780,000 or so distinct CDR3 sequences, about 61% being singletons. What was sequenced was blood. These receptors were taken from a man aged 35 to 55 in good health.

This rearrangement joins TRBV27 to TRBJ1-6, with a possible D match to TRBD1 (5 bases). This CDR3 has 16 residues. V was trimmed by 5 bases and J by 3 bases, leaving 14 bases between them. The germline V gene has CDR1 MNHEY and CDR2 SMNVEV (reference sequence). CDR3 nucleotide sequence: TGTGCCAGCAGTACCCCGCGCAGGGTCTATAATTCACCCCTCCACTTT. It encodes CASSTPRRVYNSPLHF.

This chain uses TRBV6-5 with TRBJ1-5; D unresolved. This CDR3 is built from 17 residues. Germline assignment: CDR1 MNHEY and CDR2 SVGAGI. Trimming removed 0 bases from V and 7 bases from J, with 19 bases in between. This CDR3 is CASSYSSRSGIDQPQHF. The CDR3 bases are TGTGCCAGCAGTTACTCGAGTCGGTCGGGGATCGACCAGCCCCAGCATTTT.

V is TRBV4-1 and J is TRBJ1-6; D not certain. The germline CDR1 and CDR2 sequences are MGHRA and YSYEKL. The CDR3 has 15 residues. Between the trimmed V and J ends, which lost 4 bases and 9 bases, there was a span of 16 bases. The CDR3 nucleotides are TGCGCCAGCAGCCCGGGGATGGGCCCGGGTTCACCCCTCCACTTT. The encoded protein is CASSPGMGPGSPLHF.

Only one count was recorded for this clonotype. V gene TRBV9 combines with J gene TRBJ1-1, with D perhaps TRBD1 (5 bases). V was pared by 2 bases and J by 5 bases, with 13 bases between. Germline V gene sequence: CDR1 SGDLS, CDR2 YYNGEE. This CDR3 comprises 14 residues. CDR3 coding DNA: TGTGCCAGCAGCGTTCAGGGTTTAAGGACTGAAGCTTTCTTT. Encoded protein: CASSVQGLRTEAFF. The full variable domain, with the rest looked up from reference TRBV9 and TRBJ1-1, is DSGVTQTPKHLITATGQRVTLRCSPRSGDLSVYWYQQSLDQGLQFLIQYYNGEERAKGNILERFSAQQFPDLHSELNLSSLELGDSALYFCASSVQGLRTEAFFGQGTRLTVV.

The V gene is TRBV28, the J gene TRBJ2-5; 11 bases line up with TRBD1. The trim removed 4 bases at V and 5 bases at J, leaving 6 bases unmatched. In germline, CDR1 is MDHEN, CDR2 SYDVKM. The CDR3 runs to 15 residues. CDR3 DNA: TGTGCCAGCAGTTGCCGGACAGGGGGCGGGGAGACCCAGTACTTC. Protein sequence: CASSCRTGGGETQYF.

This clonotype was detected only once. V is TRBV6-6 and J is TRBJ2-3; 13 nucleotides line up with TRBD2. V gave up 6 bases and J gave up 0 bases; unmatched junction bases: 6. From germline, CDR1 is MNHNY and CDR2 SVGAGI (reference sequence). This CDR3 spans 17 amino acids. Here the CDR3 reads CASSWTSGGTSTDTQYF. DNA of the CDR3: TGTGCCAGCAGCTGGACTAGCGGGGGCACTAGCACAGATACGCAGTATTTT.

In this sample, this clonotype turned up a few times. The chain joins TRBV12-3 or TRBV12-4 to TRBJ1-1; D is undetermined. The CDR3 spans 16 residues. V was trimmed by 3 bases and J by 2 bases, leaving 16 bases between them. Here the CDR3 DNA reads TGTGCCAGCAGTTTTCCCATGAGTTTCAGCAACACTGAAGCTTTCTTT. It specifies CASSFPMSFSNTEAFF.